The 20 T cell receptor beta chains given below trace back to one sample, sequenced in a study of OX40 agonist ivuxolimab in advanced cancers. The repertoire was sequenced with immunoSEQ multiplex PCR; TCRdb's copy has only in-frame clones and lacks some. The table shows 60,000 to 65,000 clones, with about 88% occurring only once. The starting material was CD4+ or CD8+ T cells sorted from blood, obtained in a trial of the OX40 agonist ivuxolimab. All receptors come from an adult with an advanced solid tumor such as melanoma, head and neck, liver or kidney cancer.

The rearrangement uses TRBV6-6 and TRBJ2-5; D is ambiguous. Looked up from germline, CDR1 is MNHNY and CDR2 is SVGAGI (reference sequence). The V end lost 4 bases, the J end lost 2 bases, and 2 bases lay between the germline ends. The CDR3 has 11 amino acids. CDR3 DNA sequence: TGTGCCAGCAGTTTTCAAGAGACCCAGTACTTC. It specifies CASSFQETQYF.

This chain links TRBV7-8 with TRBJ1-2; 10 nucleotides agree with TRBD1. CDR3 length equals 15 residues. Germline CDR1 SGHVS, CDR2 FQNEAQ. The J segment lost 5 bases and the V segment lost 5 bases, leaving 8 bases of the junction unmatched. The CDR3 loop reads CASSRRDRGFYGYTF. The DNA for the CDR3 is TGTGCCAGCAGCCGCCGGGACAGGGGATTTTATGGCTACACCTTC.

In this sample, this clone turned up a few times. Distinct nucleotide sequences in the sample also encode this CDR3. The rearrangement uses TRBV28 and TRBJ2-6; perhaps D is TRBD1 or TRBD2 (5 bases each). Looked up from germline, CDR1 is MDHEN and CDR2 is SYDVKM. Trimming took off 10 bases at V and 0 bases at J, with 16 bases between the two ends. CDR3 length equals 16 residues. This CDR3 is CATQRGLNSGANVLTF. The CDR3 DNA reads TGTGCCACCCAACGGGGCCTAAACTCTGGGGCCAACGTCCTGACTTTC. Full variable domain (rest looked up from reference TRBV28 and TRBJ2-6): DVKVTQSSRYLVKRTGEKVFLECVQDMDHENMFWYRQDPGLGLRLIYFSYDVKMKEKGDIPEGYSVSREKKERFSLILESASTNQTSMYLCATQRGLNSGANVLTFGAGSRLTVL.

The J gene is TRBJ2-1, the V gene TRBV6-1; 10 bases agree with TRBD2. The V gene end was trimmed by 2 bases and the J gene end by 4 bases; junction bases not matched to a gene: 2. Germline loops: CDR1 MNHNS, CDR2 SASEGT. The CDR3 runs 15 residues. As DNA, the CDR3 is TGTGCCAGCAGTGAAATGACTAGCGGGTACAATGAGCAGTTCTTC. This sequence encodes CASSEMTSGYNEQFF.

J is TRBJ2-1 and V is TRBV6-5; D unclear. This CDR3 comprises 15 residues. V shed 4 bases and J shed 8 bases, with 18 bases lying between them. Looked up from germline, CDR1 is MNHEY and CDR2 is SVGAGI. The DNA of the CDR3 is TGTGCCAGCAGTTTGGATCCTCCTGTCCGTCATGAGCAGTTCTTC. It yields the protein CASSLDPPVRHEQFF.

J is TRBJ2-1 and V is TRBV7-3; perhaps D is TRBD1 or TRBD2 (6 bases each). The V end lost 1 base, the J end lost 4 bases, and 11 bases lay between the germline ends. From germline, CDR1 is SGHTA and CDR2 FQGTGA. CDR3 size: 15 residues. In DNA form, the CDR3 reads TGTGCCAGCAGCTTAAAGGGGGGCGTGTACAATGAGCAGTTCTTC. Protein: CASSLKGGVYNEQFF.

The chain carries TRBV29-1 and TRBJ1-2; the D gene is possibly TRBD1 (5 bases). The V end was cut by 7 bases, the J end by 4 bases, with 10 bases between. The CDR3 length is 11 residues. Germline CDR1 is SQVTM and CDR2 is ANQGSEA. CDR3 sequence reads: CSGQGPYGYTF. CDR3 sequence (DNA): TGCAGCGGTCAGGGCCCCTATGGCTACACCTTC.

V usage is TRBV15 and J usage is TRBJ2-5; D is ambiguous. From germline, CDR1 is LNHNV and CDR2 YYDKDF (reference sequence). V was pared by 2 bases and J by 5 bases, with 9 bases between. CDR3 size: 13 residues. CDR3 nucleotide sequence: TGTGCCACCAGCAGACAGCTTGGGGAGACCCAGTACTTC. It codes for CATSRQLGETQYF.

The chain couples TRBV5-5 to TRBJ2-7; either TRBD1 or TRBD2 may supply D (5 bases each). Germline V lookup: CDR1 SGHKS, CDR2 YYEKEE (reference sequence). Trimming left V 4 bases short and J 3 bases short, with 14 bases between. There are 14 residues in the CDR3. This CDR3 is CASSPRRDLYEQYF. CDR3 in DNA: TGTGCCAGCAGCCCCAGACGGGACCTCTACGAGCAGTACTTC.

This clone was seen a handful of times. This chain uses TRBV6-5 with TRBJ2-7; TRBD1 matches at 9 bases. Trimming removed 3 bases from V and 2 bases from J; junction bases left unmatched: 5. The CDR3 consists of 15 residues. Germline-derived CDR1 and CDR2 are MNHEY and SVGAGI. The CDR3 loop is CASSYRDRATYEQYF. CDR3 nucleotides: TGTGCCAGCAGTTATCGGGACAGGGCCACCTACGAGCAGTACTTC.

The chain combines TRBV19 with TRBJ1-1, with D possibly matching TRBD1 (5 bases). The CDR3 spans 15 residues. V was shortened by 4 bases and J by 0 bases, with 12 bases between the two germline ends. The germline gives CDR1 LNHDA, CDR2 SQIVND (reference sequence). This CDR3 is CASSTDSRMNTEAFF. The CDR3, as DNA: TGTGCCAGTAGTACTGACAGCAGAATGAACACTGAAGCTTTCTTT. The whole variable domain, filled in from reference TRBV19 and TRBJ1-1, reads DGGITQSPKYLFRKEGQNVTLSCEQNLNHDAMYWYRQDPGQGLRLIYYSQIVNDFQKGDIAEGYSVSREKKESFPLTVTSAQKNPTAFYLCASSTDSRMNTEAFFGQGTRLTVV.

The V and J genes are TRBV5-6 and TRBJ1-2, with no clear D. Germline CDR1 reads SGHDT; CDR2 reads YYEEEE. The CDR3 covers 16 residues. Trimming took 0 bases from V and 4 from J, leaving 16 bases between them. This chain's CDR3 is CASSLVGEARTYGYTF. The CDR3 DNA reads TGTGCCAGCAGCTTGGTGGGCGAGGCCCGAACCTATGGCTACACCTTC.

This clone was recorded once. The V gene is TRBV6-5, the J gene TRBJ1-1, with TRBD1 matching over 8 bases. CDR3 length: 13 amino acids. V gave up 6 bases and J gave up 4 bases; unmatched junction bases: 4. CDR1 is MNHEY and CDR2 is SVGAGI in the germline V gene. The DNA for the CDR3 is TGTGCCAGCAGGGACAGGGCGGTCACTGAAGCTTTCTTT. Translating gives CASRDRAVTEAFF.

This CDR3 reads CASSVLPGTKTSTDTQYF. CDR3 DNA sequence: TGTGCCAGCAGCGTCCTACCCGGGACAAAGACTAGCACAGATACGCAGTATTTT. V usage is TRBV9 and J usage is TRBJ2-3, with TRBD1 as a possible D gene (6 bases). The CDR3 has 18 amino acids. Germline CDR1 reads SGDLS; CDR2 reads YYNGEE. V was shortened by 2 bases and J by 0 bases, with 19 bases between the two germline ends.

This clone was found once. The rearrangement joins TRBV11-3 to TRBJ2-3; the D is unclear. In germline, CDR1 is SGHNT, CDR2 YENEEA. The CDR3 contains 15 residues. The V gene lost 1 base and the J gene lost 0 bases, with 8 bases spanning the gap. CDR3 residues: CASSLAPHSTDTQYF. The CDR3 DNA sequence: TGTGCCAGCAGCTTAGCCCCCCATAGCACAGATACGCAGTATTTT.

CDR3 DNA sequence: TGTGCCAGCAGTGAAGGCTTGACTCAGCCCCAGCATTTT. It translates to CASSEGLTQPQHF. The genes are TRBV6-1 and TRBJ1-5; D is uncertain. This CDR3 is built from 13 residues. The germline V gene encodes CDR1 MNHNS and CDR2 SASEGT. V shed 1 base and J shed 6 bases, with 7 bases lying between them.

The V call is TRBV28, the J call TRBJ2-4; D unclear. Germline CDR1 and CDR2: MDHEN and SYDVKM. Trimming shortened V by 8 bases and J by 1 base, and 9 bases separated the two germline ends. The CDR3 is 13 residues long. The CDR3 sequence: CASHRRAKNIQYF. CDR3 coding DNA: TGTGCCAGCCATCGGCGGGCCAAAAACATTCAGTACTTC.

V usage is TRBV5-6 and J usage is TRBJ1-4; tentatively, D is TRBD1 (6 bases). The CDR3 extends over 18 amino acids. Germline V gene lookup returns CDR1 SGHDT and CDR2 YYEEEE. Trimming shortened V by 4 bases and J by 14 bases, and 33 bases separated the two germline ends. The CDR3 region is CASSLRRQDGWEGGRLFF. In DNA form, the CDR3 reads TGTGCCAGCAGCCTCCGACGACAGGACGGATGGGAAGGAGGGCGGCTGTTTTTT.

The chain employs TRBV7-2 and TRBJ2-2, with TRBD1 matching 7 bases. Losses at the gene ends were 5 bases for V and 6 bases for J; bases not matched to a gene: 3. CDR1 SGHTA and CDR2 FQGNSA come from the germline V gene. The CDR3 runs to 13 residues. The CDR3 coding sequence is TGTGCCAGCAGCGCTCAGGGGGCCGGGGAGCTGTTTTTT. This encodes CASSAQGAGELFF.

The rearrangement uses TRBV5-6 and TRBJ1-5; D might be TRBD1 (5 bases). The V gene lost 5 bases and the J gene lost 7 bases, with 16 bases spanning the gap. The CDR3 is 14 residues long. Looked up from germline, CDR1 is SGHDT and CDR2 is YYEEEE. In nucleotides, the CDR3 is TGTGCCAGCAGTTATGGGCCGGCAGGGCAGCCCCAGCATTTT. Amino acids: CASSYGPAGQPQHF.